This record looks at one T cell receptor (beta chain) sequence and its context. MiXCR, applied by TCRdb to the RT-PCR reads, yields one record per CDR3 protein. This table has about 680,000 distinct CDR3 sequences, 12% to 15% appearing once. Losses at the gene ends were 0 bases for V and 7 bases for J; bases not matched to a gene: 7. CDR3 length: 15 residues. CDR1 MGHRA and CDR2 YSYEKL come from the germline V gene. The clonotype originates from a female donor in good health, serving as a healthy control. Material: memory CD4+ T cells from blood. The chain uses TRBV4-1 and TRBJ2-3, with 7 positions matching TRBD1. This CDR3 is CASSQETGFPNTQYF. CDR3 bases: TGCGCCAGCAGCCAAGAGACAGGGTTCCCAAATACGCAGTATTTT.